Detailed here is one TCR beta chain. Antigen specificity is unknown. A sample-barcoded 5' primer and a J-beta primer mix were used in a second PCR of about 7 to 12 cycles. A tag from a template-switch adaptor with 12 random nucleotides marked each cDNA molecule. Each CDR3 protein is one row after TCRdb ran MiXCR on the 5' RACE reads. The sample holds 1.8 million or so distinct CDR3 sequences, 35% to 50% seen once. The data derive from a study of blood T cells in healthy people across ages. The study's findings and limits: Shifts in expanded clonotypes may have been confounded by donor CMV status, which was unknown.

This CDR3 region has 15 residues. The V segment lost 1 base and the J segment 6 bases; nucleotides outside the gene matches: 7. The germline V gene encodes CDR1 SGHAT and CDR2 FQNNGV. The source material was blood. The TCR originated in a human donor in good health. J is TRBJ1-1 and V is TRBV11-2; 8 bases match TRBD1. CDR3 amino acids: CASSLGDDRGAEAFF. CDR3 sequence (DNA): TGTGCCAGCAGCTTAGGAGATGACAGGGGTGCTGAAGCTTTCTTT.